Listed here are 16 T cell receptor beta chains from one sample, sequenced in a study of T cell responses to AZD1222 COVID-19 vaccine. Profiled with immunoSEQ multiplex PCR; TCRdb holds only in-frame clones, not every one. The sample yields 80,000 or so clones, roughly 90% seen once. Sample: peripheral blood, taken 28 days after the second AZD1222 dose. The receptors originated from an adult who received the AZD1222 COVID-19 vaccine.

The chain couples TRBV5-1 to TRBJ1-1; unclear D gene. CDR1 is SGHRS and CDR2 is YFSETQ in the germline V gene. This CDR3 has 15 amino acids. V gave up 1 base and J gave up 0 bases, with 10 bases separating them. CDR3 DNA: TGCGCCAGCAGCTTGCCTTCGCGGATGAACACTGAAGCTTTCTTT. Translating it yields CASSLPSRMNTEAFF.

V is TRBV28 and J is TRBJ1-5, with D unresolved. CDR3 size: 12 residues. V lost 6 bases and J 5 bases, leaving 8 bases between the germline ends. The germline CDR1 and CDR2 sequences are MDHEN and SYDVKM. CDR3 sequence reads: CASRPWDQPQHF. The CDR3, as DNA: TGTGCCAGCAGGCCTTGGGATCAGCCCCAGCATTTT.

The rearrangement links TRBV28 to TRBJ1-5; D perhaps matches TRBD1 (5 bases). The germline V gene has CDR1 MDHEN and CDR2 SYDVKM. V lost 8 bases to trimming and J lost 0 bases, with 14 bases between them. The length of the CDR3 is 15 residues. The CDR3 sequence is CASFPTGDSNQPQHF. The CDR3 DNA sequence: TGTGCCAGCTTCCCTACAGGAGATAGCAATCAGCCCCAGCATTTT. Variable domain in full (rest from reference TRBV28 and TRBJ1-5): DVKVTQSSRYLVKRTGEKVFLECVQDMDHENMFWYRQDPGLGLRLIYFSYDVKMKEKGDIPEGYSVSREKKERFSLILESASTNQTSMYLCASFPTGDSNQPQHFGDGTRLSIL.

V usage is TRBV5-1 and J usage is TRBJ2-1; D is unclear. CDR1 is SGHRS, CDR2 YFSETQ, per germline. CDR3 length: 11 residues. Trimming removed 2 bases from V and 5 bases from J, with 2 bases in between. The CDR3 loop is CASSFHNEQFF. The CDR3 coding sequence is TGCGCCAGCAGCTTCCACAATGAGCAGTTCTTC.

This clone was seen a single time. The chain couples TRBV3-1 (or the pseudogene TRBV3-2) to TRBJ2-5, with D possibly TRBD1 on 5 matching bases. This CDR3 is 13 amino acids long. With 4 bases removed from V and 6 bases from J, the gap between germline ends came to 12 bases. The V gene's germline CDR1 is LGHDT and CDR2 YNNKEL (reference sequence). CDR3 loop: CASSPAGQQTQYF. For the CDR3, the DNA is TGTGCCAGCAGCCCCGCTGGACAACAGACCCAGTACTTC.

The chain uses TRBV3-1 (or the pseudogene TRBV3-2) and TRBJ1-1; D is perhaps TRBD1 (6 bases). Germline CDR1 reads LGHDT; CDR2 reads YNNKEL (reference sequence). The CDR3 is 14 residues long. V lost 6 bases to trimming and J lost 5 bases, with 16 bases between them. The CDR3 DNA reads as TGTGCCAGCAGTCAGGTGGGGGCGAGGACTGAAGCTTTCTTT. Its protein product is CASSQVGARTEAFF.

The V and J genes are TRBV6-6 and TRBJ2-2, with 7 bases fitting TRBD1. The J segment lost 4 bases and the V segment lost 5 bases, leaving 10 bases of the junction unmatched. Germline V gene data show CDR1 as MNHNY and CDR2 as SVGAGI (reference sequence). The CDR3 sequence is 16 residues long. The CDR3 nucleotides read TGTGCCAGCAGTCCCCGCTCTTCAGGGGGCACCGGGGAGCTGTTTTTT. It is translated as CASSPRSSGGTGELFF.

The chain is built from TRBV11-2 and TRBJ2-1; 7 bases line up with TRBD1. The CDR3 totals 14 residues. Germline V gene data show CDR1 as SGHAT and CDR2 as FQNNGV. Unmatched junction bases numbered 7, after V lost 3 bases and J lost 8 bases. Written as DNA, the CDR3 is TGTGCCAGCAGCTTGGGACAGCCTTTCGATGAGCAGTTCTTC. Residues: CASSLGQPFDEQFF.

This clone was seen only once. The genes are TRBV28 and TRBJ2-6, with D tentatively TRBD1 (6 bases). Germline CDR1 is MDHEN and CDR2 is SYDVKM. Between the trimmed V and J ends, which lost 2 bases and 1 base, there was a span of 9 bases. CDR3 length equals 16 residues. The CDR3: CASSLEGQSGANVLTF. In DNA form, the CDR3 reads TGTGCCAGCAGTTTAGAAGGACAGTCTGGGGCCAACGTCCTGACTTTC.

This chain's CDR3 is CASSLDLGLAGYNEQFF. CDR3 coding DNA: TGTGCCAGCAGCTTGGACCTGGGACTAGCGGGATACAATGAGCAGTTCTTC. The rearrangement joins TRBV5-8 to TRBJ2-1; 13 bases align to TRBD2. Looked up from germline, CDR1 is SGHTS and CDR2 is YDEGEE. V shed 0 bases and J 4 bases; nucleotides not matched to a gene: 4. The CDR3 runs to 17 residues. The full variable domain, in which reference TRBV5-8 and TRBJ2-1 provide the parts outside the CDR3, is EAGVTQSPTHLIKTRGQQATLRCSPISGHTSVYWYQQALGLGLQFLLWYDEGEERNRGNFPPRFSGRQFPNYSSELNVNALELEDSALYLCASSLDLGLAGYNEQFFGPGTRLTVL.

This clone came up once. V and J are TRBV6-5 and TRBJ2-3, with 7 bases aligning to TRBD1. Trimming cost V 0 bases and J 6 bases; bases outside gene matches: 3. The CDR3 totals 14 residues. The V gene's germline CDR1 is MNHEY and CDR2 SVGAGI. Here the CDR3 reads CASSYSRGQDTQYF. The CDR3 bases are TGTGCCAGCAGTTACTCGAGGGGACAGGATACGCAGTATTTT.

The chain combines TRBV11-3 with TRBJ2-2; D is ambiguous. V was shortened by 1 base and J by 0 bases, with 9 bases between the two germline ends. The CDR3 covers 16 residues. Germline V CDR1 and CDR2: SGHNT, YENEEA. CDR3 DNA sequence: TGTGCCAGCAGCTTAGGTTCTGGGGCGAACACCGGGGAGCTGTTTTTT. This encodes CASSLGSGANTGELFF.

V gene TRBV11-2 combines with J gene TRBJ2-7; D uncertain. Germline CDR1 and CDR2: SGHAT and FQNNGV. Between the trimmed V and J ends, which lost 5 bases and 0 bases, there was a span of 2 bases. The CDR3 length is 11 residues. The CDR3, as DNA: TGTGCCAGCAGCCCCTCCTACGAGCAGTACTTC. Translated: CASSPSYEQYF.

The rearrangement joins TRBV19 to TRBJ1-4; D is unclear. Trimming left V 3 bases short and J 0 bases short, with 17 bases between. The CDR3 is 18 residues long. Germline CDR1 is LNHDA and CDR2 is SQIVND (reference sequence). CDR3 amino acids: CASSIEGGPITTNEKLFF. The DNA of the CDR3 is TGTGCCAGTAGTATTGAAGGAGGGCCTATAACAACTAATGAAAAACTGTTTTTT.

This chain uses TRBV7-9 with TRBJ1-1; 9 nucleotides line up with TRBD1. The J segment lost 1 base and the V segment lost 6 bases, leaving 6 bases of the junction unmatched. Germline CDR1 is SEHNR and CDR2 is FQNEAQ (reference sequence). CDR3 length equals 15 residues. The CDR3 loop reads CASRQPGQGNTEAFF. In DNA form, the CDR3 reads TGTGCCAGCAGACAACCGGGACAGGGGAACACTGAAGCTTTCTTT.

The DNA for the CDR3 is TGCGCCAGCAGCCAAGATCGGCTGGGGAACGTCCTGACTTTC. It translates to CASSQDRLGNVLTF. The chain recombines TRBV4-3 with TRBJ2-6; D remains unclear. Trimming took 0 bases from V and 10 from J, leaving 10 bases between them. Germline-derived CDR1 and CDR2 are LGHNA and YSLEER. The CDR3 contains 14 residues.